The text below deals with one T cell receptor beta chain. Its antigen is undetermined. These data come from a study of T cell responses to AZD1222 COVID-19 vaccine. Study-level background: Second doses were pooled across both intervals (about 4 or about 12 weeks).

Per the germline V gene, CDR1 is SGHVS and CDR2 is FNYEAQ. V dropped 3 bases and J dropped 5 bases, with 8 bases sitting between them. CDR3 length: 13 amino acids. Findings of the study overall: After two AZD1222 doses, spike-specific TCR breadth and depth rose versus day 0. Epitopes outside B.1.351 and B.1.1.7 mutated regions reportedly drew nearly half of spike TCRs. Spike was spanned by vaccine-associated CD4 TCRs, with dominance at 160-218 and 743-854.

Profiled with immunoSEQ multiplex PCR; TCRdb holds only in-frame clones, not every one. This sample has about 160,000 clones, with approximately 90% found just once. The TCR was taken from an adult in good health. Material: peripheral blood, obtained on day 0 of AZD1222 vaccination. The rearrangement joins TRBV7-6 to TRBJ1-5; D is uncertain. The CDR3 reads CASSLELDQPQHF. CDR3 sequence (DNA): TGTGCCAGCAGCTTGGAGTTGGATCAGCCCCAGCATTTT. The whole variable domain, filled in from reference TRBV7-6 and TRBJ1-5, reads GAGVSQSPRYKVTKRGQDVALRCDPISGHVSLYWYRQALGQGPEFLTYFNYEAQQDKSGLPNDRFSAERPEGSISTLTIQRTEQRDSAMYRCASSLELDQPQHFGDGTRLSIL.